This T cell receptor beta chain is drawn from a study of blood T cell repertoires in COVID-19. Study-level information: Samples of COVID-19 (acute and convalescent) were obtained from the United States, Italy and Spain.

This clone is a singleton in its sample. Original processing notes: Amplified reference gene primers provided the basis for estimating nucleated cell counts. The data were produced by immunoSEQ multiplex PCR, yet TCRdb's version contains in-frame clones alone and is incomplete. V, J and clone size are taken as reported in that table, and D and trimming were inferred from the DNA itself. The sample lists approximately 220,000 clones; over 75% were seen once. Germline values: CDR1 LNHDA, CDR2 SQIVND (reference sequence). This CDR3 region has 13 residues. Trimming cost V 3 bases and J 6 bases, with 10 bases left between them.

The sample consisted of PBMCs or T cells enriched from blood (not recorded which). The receptor was derived from a young woman in a cohort exposed to, infected with or recovered from COVID-19 (not recorded which). The rearrangement links TRBV19 to TRBJ2-3; D perhaps matches TRBD1 (6 bases). This chain's CDR3 is CASSIRRGDTQYF. The CDR3 nucleotides are TGTGCCAGTAGTATCCGTAGGGGGGATACGCAGTATTTT.